Each of the 8 T cell receptor beta chains below was sequenced from the same sample in a study of T cell clonality in common variable immunodeficiency. The data were produced by immunoSEQ multiplex PCR, yet TCRdb's version contains in-frame clones alone and is incomplete. The record shows approximately 37,000 clones for this sample, with no singletons present. Sequencing used peripheral blood mononuclear cells. The origin of the receptors is a person aged 18 to 75 in good health.

This clone has a count of ten or more. The observed sequence ends 3 residues before the CDR3 terminus, with the missing tail filled in from the germline J gene. The chain joins TRBV16 to TRBJ2-1; a possible D gene is TRBD1 (5 bases). CDR3 length: 15 amino acids. V was cut by 7 bases and J by 4 bases, with 17 bases left in between. CDR1 and CDR2 (germline): KGHSY, FQNENV. The CDR3 is CASTERGERYNEQFF. The sequenced CDR3 bases are TGTGCCAGCACCGAAAGGGGCGAACGATACAATGAG.

This clone came up many times. CDR3 DNA, as far as it was read: TGTGCCAGCACCCCCGAGGTCGGGGAGATTTATGGC. Protein product: CASTPEVGEIYG. The full CDR3 protein is CASTPEVGEIYGYTF. The chain uses TRBV7-2 and TRBJ1-2; D is ambiguous. The sequenced fragment ends 3 residues before the CDR3 boundary, so the rest is inferred from the germline J gene. The germline gives CDR1 SGHTA, CDR2 FQGNSA. The V end was cut by 7 bases, the J end by 5 bases, with 20 bases between. CDR3 length: 15 amino acids.

Concerning this clone: Sequencing ends 3 residues short of the CDR3 end; the germline J gene provides the rest. The chain couples TRBV19 to TRBJ1-1; 8 nucleotides agree with TRBD1. Germline V gene data show CDR1 as LNHDA and CDR2 as SQIVND (reference sequence). The V segment lost 3 bases and the J segment 5 bases; nucleotides outside the gene matches: 11. CDR3 length: 16 amino acids. The CDR3 region is CASSMPGQGSKTEAFF. The DNA read from the CDR3 is TGTGCCAGTAGTATGCCCGGACAGGGTTCGAAGACTGAA.

Sample share makes this clone medium-sized. The CDR3 goes on 3 residues after the read ends, and that part is filled in from the germline J gene. The chain links TRBV7-3 to TRBJ2-5, with 11 bases aligning to TRBD2. After removal of 5 bases from V and 1 base from J, the junction contained 3 bases not matched to a gene. This CDR3 has 15 amino acids. Per the germline V gene, CDR1 is SGHTA and CDR2 is FQGTGA. The CDR3 protein is CASSPSGGIQETQYF. The part of the CDR3 DNA that was read is TGTGCCAGCAGCCCTAGCGGGGGGATCCAAGAGACC.

This clone was found many times. The read terminates 3 residues ahead of where the CDR3 ends, so the germline J gene completes it. This rearrangement joins TRBV20-1 to TRBJ2-7, with 8 positions matching TRBD1. Germline loops: CDR1 DFQATT, CDR2 SNEGSKA (reference sequence). The J segment lost 1 base and the V segment lost 5 bases, leaving 7 bases of the junction unmatched. The CDR3 runs 14 residues. The CDR3 bases that were read are TGCAGTGCTGCGGGGACAGGCGTTTCCTACGAG. Translating gives CSAAGTGVSYE. The entire CDR3 is CSAAGTGVSYEQYF.

This clone was counted ten times or more. The sequenced fragment ends 3 residues before the CDR3 boundary, so the rest is inferred from the germline J gene. The V call is TRBV7-2, the J call TRBJ2-5, with TRBD1 matching over 7 bases. V was pared by 4 bases and J by 0 bases, with 5 bases of the junction left unmatched. The CDR3 length is 15 residues. Germline V gene sequence: CDR1 SGHTA, CDR2 FQGNSA. This chain's CDR3 is CASSSTGQNQETQYF. CDR3 DNA (partial): TGTGCCAGCAGCTCCACGGGACAGAACCAAGAGACC. Full variable domain (rest looked up from reference TRBV7-2 and TRBJ2-5): GAGVSQSPSNKVTEKGKDVELRCDPISGHTALYWYRQSLGQGLEFLIYFQGNSAPDKSGLPSDRFSAERTGGSVSTLTIQRTQQEDSAVYLCASSSTGQNQETQYFGPGTRLLVL.

The CDR3 here is CASSPSGQLYGQYF. The part of the CDR3 DNA that was read is TGTGCCAGCAGCCCCTCGGGACAGCTCTATGGT. The chain joins TRBV7-9 to TRBJ2-4; 7 nucleotides line up with TRBD1. The CDR3 end falls 3 residues outside the read, so it is completed with the germline J gene. The CDR3 extends over 14 amino acids. Looked up from germline, CDR1 is SEHNR and CDR2 is FQNEAQ (reference sequence). Complete variable domain (other parts from reference TRBV7-9 and TRBJ2-4): DTGVSQNPRHKITKRGQNVTFRCDPISEHNRLYWYRQTLGQGPEFLTYFQNEAQLEKSRLLSDRFSAERPKGSFSTLEIQRTEQGDSAMYLCASSPSGQLYGQYFGAGTRLSVL.

This clone was counted many times. Read sequence stops 3 residues before the CDR3 end, and the germline J gene provides the missing end. The chain carries TRBV20-1 and TRBJ1-4; D unclear. Looked up from germline, CDR1 is DFQATT and CDR2 is SNEGSKA (reference sequence). There are 12 residues in the CDR3. Partial CDR3 DNA: TGCAGTGCCGAGGGCAGTGGTTCACCA. This translates into CSAEGSGSP. The CDR3 as a whole reads CSAEGSGSPLFF.